This T cell receptor (beta chain) was retrieved from a study of response to subunit inactivated influenza vaccine. Whole-study findings and limits: Each seasonal influenza vaccination, the authors suggested, recruits few new T cells.

TCRdb fed the RT-PCR reads into MiXCR, producing one record per CDR3 protein. The table records more than 200,000 distinct CDR3 sequences, 10% to 15% of them present only once. This clonotype is a singleton in its sample. Its antigen is unidentified. V lost 2 bases and J lost 4; bases outside the gene matches: 4. The CDR3 is 14 amino acids. The germline gives CDR1 MDHEN, CDR2 SYDVKM. The chain joins TRBV28 to TRBJ1-2, with TRBD1 matching over 7 bases. The TCR was taken from a man aged 50 or older who received an inactivated influenza vaccine. The source material was non-naive T cells sorted from PBMCs, sampled around two weeks before vaccination. The CDR3 region has the DNA TGTGCCAGCAGTTTAGGGGACAGCGGCTATGGCTACACCTTC. It encodes CASSLGDSGYGYTF.